The T cell receptor (beta chain) described here comes from a study of blood T cell repertoires in COVID-19. V lost 7 bases, J lost 2 bases, and 8 bases stayed unmatched. The CDR3 sequence is 15 residues long. Germline CDR1 is KGHDR and CDR2 is SFDVKD. TCRdb keeps only in-frame clones here, not all; method: immunoSEQ multiplex PCR. The sample holds about 140,000 clones, around 80% seen once. The material sequenced was peripheral blood. The genes are TRBV24-1 and TRBJ2-3; 7 bases agree with TRBD2. The sequence was obtained from an older man with acute or convalescent COVID-19. For the CDR3, the DNA is TGTGCCACCAGCGCCGGGGACTACCTCACAGATACGCAGTATTTT. Translation gives CATSAGDYLTDTQYF.